The rows below give T cell receptor beta chains drawn from one sample of a study of blood T cell repertoires in COVID-19. Profiled with immunoSEQ multiplex PCR; TCRdb holds only in-frame clones, not every one. The data show about 260,000 clones, about 87% seen once. The sequenced sample was peripheral blood. The receptors come from a man aged 55 to 70 who had recovered from COVID-19. Each CDR3 is given with its conserved first and last residue. D genes are given only for firm matches. Size tells how often a clone was seen (once, few, many) or the class of an expanded clone, and some rows leave it out.

j_gene,abundance,d_gene,v_gene,CDR3aa,CDR3nt
TRBJ2-1,NA,NA,TRBV5-1,CASGGTGSSYNEQFF,TGCGCCAGCGGGGGGACGGGGAGCTCCTACAATGAGCAGTTCTTC
TRBJ1-5,NA,NA,TRBV12-5,CASGLSPFRIGHRTDSNQPQHF,TGTGCTAGTGGTTTATCCCCATTCAGGATAGGACATCGGACCGATAGCAATCAGCCCCAGCATTTT
TRBJ2-2,NA,NA,TRBV9,CASSVVGISGELFF,TGTGCCAGCAGCGTAGTCGGGATTAGCGGGGAGCTGTTTTTT
TRBJ1-1,few,NA,TRBV7-9,CASTLPGGSTNTEAFF,TGTGCCAGCACCCTGCCGGGCGGGAGCACGAACACTGAAGCTTTCTTT
TRBJ1-5,NA,TRBD1,TRBV27,CASRAGGSNQPQHF,TGTGCCAGCAGGGCAGGGGGTAGCAATCAGCCCCAGCATTTT
TRBJ1-2,NA,NA,TRBV11-2,CASSADYYGYTF,TGTGCCAGCAGCGCGGACTATTATGGCTACACCTTC
TRBJ2-7,NA,TRBD1,TRBV29-1,CSVEFAGTGSYEQYF,TGCAGCGTTGAATTTGCCGGGACAGGAAGCTACGAGCAGTACTTC
TRBJ1-1,once,NA,TRBV5-5,CASSLDGRGVNTEAFF,TGTGCCAGCAGCTTGGATGGGAGGGGAGTAAACACTGAAGCTTTCTTT
TRBJ1-1,NA,NA,TRBV6-5,CASSYSRVRMNTEAFF,TGTGCCAGCAGTTACTCCCGGGTTCGGATGAACACTGAAGCTTTCTTT
TRBJ2-7,NA,TRBD1,TRBV5-4,CASTRDRETYEQYF,TGTGCCAGCACCAGGGACAGGGAGACCTACGAGCAGTACTTC
TRBJ2-3,NA,TRBD1,TRBV7-6,CASSGQGTGGRWTSGTDTQYF,TGTGCCAGCAGCGGACAAGGGACAGGGGGCCGGTGGACCTCCGGCACAGATACGCAGTATTTT
TRBJ2-2,NA,NA,TRBV30,CARRLVGGGELFF,TGTGCCCGGCGGCTAGTAGGTGGCGGGGAGCTGTTTTTT
TRBJ1-2,NA,TRBD1,TRBV20-1,CSSQGGNGYTF,TGCAGCTCACAGGGGGGCAATGGCTACACCTTC
TRBJ2-1,NA,NA,TRBV6-5,CASSRTANEQFF,TGTGCCAGCAGCAGGACAGCAAATGAGCAGTTCTTC
TRBJ1-2,NA,NA,TRBV6-4,CASSDSNSDRVRGYTF,TGTGCCAGCAGTGACTCGAACTCGGACAGAGTGAGAGGCTACACCTTC
TRBJ1-5,NA,NA,TRBV21-1,CASSKHRTGVSNQPQHF,TGTGCCAGCAGCAAACATAGGACAGGGGTTAGCAATCAGCCCCAGCATTTT
TRBJ1-3,NA,NA,TRBV5-1,CASSPSGQNTIYF,TGCGCCAGCAGCCCTTCCGGTCAAAACACCATATATTTT
TRBJ1-3,NA,NA,TRBV4-1,CASSQDWGGGNTIYF,TGCGCCAGCAGCCAAGACTGGGGAGGGGGAAACACCATATATTTT
TRBJ1-3,NA,NA,TRBV23-1,CASSRTTGFNTIYF,TGCGCCAGCAGTCGGACGACAGGATTTAACACCATATATTTT
TRBJ1-6,NA,NA,TRBV25-1,CASSENSGWSSPLHF,TGTGCCAGCAGTGAGAATTCCGGGTGGAGTTCACCCCTCCACTTT
TRBJ2-7,NA,TRBD1,TRBV29-1,CSVGQGRYEQYF,TGCAGCGTGGGACAGGGTAGATACGAGCAGTACTTC
TRBJ2-2,few,NA,TRBV19,CASTKTGNTGELFF,TGTGCCAGTACCAAGACAGGTAACACCGGGGAGCTGTTTTTT
TRBJ2-7,NA,TRBD1,TRBV10-3,CAISLGQGRPYEQYF,TGTGCCATCAGCTTGGGACAGGGGAGGCCCTACGAGCAGTACTTC
TRBJ2-7,NA,NA,TRBV14,CASSQDPGGLFYEQYF,TGTGCCAGCAGCCAAGATCCGGGGGGCCTTTTCTACGAGCAGTACTTC
TRBJ2-7,few,NA,TRBV11-2,CASSVSRDNKNEQYF,TGTGCCAGCAGCGTTAGCCGGGACAATAAAAACGAGCAGTACTTC
TRBJ2-7,few,TRBD1,TRBV9,CASSGQGAYEQYF,TGTGCCAGCAGTGGGCAGGGGGCTTACGAGCAGTACTTC
TRBJ1-5,NA,NA,TRBV3-1/TRBV3-2,CASSLDISSNQPQHF,TGTGCCAGCAGCCTCGACATCTCTAGCAATCAGCCCCAGCATTTT
TRBJ2-3,NA,NA,TRBV6-5,CASSYSGLGREDQYF,TGTGCCAGCAGTTACTCGGGCCTAGGGCGGGAAGATCAGTATTTT
TRBJ2-5,NA,NA,TRBV5-1,CASSWDTQETQYF,TGCGCCAGCAGCTGGGACACCCAAGAGACCCAGTACTTC
TRBJ1-3,NA,TRBD1,TRBV2,CASSPDRVFGNTIYF,TGTGCCAGCAGTCCTGACAGGGTCTTTGGAAACACCATATATTTT
TRBJ1-2,NA,NA,TRBV10-3,CAISEGGLGGYTF,TGTGCCATCAGTGAAGGAGGGTTGGGTGGCTACACCTTC
TRBJ1-4,once,TRBD1,TRBV18,CASSPQRGAGQDNEKLFF,TGTGCCAGCTCACCTCAGAGGGGCGCTGGACAGGATAATGAAAAACTGTTTTTT
TRBJ1-1,NA,TRBD1,TRBV6-2/TRBV6-3,CASSTDRGKNTEAFF,TGTGCCAGCAGTACGGACAGGGGCAAGAACACTGAAGCTTTCTTT
TRBJ1-5,NA,TRBD1,TRBV9,CASSVDGDRGHQPQHF,TGTGCCAGCAGCGTAGACGGGGACAGGGGGCATCAGCCCCAGCATTTT
TRBJ2-7,NA,TRBD2,TRBV7-6,CASSLEASGGKASEQYF,TGTGCCAGCAGCTTAGAGGCTAGCGGGGGAAAGGCCTCCGAGCAGTACTTC
TRBJ2-1,NA,NA,TRBV7-7,CASSLAPAGINEQFF,TGTGCTAGCAGCTTAGCTCCTGCAGGGATCAATGAGCAGTTCTTC
TRBJ2-7,NA,TRBD2,TRBV11-3,CASSSGTSGGEQYF,TGTGCCAGCAGCTCCGGGACTAGCGGGGGCGAGCAGTACTTC
TRBJ1-2,NA,TRBD1,TRBV18,CASSPGFGQGEGYTF,TGTGCCAGCTCACCTGGATTCGGACAGGGGGAAGGCTACACCTTC
TRBJ2-7,NA,TRBD1,TRBV19,CASTPRTGGPYEQYF,TGTGCCAGTACCCCTCGGACAGGGGGTCCCTACGAGCAGTACTTC
TRBJ2-1,NA,TRBD2,TRBV9,CASSPLPAGALDNEQFF,TGTGCCAGCAGCCCGCTTCCCGCGGGAGCCCTCGACAATGAGCAGTTCTTC